Sequencing of this TCR beta chain was carried out in a study of blood T cell repertoires in COVID-19 (dated by TCRdb to the early 2020s). Regarding the complete study: The collaborator samples originated in the United States, Italy and Spain and spanned the acute and convalescent phases of COVID-19. Samples came from the ongoing ImmuneRACE study (first 160 participants) plus 1,254 subjects from 6 global collaborators. The dataset comprised deeply sampled blood TCRbeta repertoires from subjects exposed to, actively infected with, or recovered from COVID-19. The material from the prospective study consisted of cDNA or gDNA derived from T cells, B-cell-depleted T cells, or PBMCs. Sample metadata almost always included a de-identified subject ID, COVID-19 status, age in years and sex. The repertoires were released in a freely available public database intended as a resource for research on the immune response to SARS-CoV-2. Where available, HLA class I and class II types were obtained from metadata supplied by the sample provider rather than from assay-based typing. What the work shows at the level of the full study, not this receptor alone: How much clinical and demographic metadata was included differed by source and by participant, and the metadata was provided uncurated.

CDR1 and CDR2 (SGHTA, FQGNSA) derive from the germline V gene. The CDR3 starts with the cysteine, ends with the phenylalanine, and has 14 residues. Of the read, only the CDR3 DNA is kept; its 42 bases are in frame from base 1. Trimming removed 3 bases from V and 0 bases from J, leaving 9 bases between the germline ends. Whole blood was collected in K2EDTA tubes by collaborating institutions according to the institutions' own protocols. For TCRbeta analysis, collaborators shipped samples in one of three forms: frozen whole blood, isolated PBMCs, or DNA extracted from either of those sample types. TCRbeta CDR3 regions were amplified from genomic DNA using the immunoSEQ Assay, a bias-controlled multiplex PCR. In the authors' own workflow: The number of nucleated cells in each sample was estimated by amplification of reference gene primers within the assay. To quantify the absolute abundance of each unique TCRbeta CDR3 rearrangement, sequence reads were collapsed and filtered. Productive Simpson clonality was computed per sample as the square root of Simpson's diversity index over productive rearrangements. The table was pulled from immuneACCESS by TCRdb, which kept in-frame rearrangements only. Such tables lose some clones; where checked, under half of the loss comes from unresolved V genes, and the rest has no known cause. V, J and clone size are taken as reported in that table, and D and trimming were inferred from the DNA itself. For this sample there are about 290,000 clones; around 89% appear just once. In total, the top ten clones hold about 4.2% of the sample.

To note about this clone: Its binding antigen is unknown. Base qualities are not recorded, but no much larger clone differs from it by a single base.

This receptor was obtained from a man in his forties with acute or convalescent COVID-19. Sample: peripheral blood. The chain is encoded by TRBV7-2 joined to TRBJ2-7; the D gene cannot be named for sure. The DNA sequence is as follows: TGTGCCAGCAGCTTCGCTATAAGCTCCTACGAGCAGTACTTC. Translated, it reads CASSFAISSYEQYF.